This TCR beta chain was profiled in a study of technical replicates of blood from a few donors. Sequencing used immunoSEQ multiplex PCR; TCRdb keeps in-frame clones, though not all of them. The sample shows fewer than 90,000 clones, just under 97% of them seen only once. Germline CDR1 reads LNHNV; CDR2 reads YYDKDF (reference sequence). V lost 4 bases to trimming and J lost 3 bases; unmatched junction nucleotides: 2. The length of the CDR3 is 14 residues. The source is a human donor in good health. The chain links TRBV15 to TRBJ1-4; TRBD1 agrees at 7 bases. Sequencing was done on a sample of T cells isolated from PBMCs. The CDR3 nucleotides read TGTGCCACCAGCACGGGACAGTCTAATGAAAAACTGTTTTTT. Translating it yields CATSTGQSNEKLFF.